This T cell receptor (beta chain) stems from a study of blood T cell repertoires in COVID-19. About the research overall: COVID-19 samples from acute and convalescent phases originated in the United States, Italy and Spain. The cDNA or gDNA used as material had been derived from T cells, B-cell-depleted T cells, or PBMCs.

Per the original methods: Amplifying reference gene primers gave estimates of nucleated cell counts. Sequencing was performed with immunoSEQ multiplex PCR; in TCRdb, only in-frame clones are kept and a portion is missing. V, J and clone size derive from that table, while D and trimming were established from the DNA sequence. The table has about 250,000 clones, about 90% seen once. The source is an elderly man with acute or convalescent COVID-19. Sample: peripheral blood.

In DNA form, the CDR3 reads TGTGCCAGCAGCTTAACCGGGGGTAACACAGATACGCAGTATTTT. It yields the protein CASSLTGGNTDTQYF. The chain couples TRBV7-3 to TRBJ2-3; a possible D gene is TRBD2 (6 bases). The CDR3 totals 15 residues. Germline V gene data show CDR1 as SGHTA and CDR2 as FQGTGA. The germline V and J ends were trimmed by 0 bases and 2 bases, with 9 bases remaining between them.